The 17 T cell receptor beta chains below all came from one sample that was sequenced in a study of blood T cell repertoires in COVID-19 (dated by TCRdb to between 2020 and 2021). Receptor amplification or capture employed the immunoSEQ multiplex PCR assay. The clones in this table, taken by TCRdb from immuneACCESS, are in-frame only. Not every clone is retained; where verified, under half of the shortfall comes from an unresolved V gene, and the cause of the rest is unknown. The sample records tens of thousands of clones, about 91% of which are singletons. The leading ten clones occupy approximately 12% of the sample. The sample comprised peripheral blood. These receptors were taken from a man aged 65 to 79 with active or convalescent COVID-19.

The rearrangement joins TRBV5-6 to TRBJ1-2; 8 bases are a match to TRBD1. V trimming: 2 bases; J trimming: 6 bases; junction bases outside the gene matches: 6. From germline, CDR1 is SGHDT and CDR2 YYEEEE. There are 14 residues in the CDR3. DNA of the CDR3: TGTGCCAGCAGCTTAACAGGGGGGCTCGATGGCTACACCTTC. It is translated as CASSLTGGLDGYTF.

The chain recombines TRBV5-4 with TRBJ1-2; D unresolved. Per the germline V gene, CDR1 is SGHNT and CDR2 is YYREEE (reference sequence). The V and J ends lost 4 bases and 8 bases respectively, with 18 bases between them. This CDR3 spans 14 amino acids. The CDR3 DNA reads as TGTGCCAGCAGCCTCGGTGGCGGCTCTGTCGGCTACACCTTC. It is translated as CASSLGGGSVGYTF.

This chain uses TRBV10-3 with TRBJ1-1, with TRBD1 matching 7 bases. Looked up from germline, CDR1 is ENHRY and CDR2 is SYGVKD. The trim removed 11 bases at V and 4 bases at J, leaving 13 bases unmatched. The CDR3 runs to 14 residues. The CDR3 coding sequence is TGTGCCTCCTCCCAGGGGGTATCGACCACTGAAGCTTTCTTT. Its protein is CASSQGVSTTEAFF.

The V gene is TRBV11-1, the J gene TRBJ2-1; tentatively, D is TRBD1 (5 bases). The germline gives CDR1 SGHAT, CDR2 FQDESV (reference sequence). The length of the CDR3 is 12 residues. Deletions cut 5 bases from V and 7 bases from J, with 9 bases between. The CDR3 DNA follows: TGTGCCAGCAGCCCACGACAGAATGAGCAGTTCTTC. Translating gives CASSPRQNEQFF.

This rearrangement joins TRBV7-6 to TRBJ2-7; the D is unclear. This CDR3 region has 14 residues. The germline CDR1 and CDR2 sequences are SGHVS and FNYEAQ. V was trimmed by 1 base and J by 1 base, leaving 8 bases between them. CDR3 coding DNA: TGTGCCAGCAGCTTAGGGGCAGGATCCTACGAGCAGTACTTC. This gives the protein CASSLGAGSYEQYF. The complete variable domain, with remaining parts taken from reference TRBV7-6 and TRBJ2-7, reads GAGVSQSPRYKVTKRGQDVALRCDPISGHVSLYWYRQALGQGPEFLTYFNYEAQQDKSGLPNDRFSAERPEGSISTLTIQRTEQRDSAMYRCASSLGAGSYEQYFGPGTRLTVT.

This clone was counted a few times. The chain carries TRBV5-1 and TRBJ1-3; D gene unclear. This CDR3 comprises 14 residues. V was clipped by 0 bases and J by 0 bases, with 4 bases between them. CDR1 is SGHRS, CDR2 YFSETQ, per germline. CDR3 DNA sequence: TGCGCCAGCAGCTTGGGTAACTCTGGAAACACCATATATTTT. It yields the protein CASSLGNSGNTIYF.

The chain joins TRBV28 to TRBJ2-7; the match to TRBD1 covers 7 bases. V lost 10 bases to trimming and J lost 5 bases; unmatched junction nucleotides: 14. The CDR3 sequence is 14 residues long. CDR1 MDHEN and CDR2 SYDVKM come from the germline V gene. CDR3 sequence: CATTIDRAGDEQYF. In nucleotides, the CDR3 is TGTGCCACCACGATAGACAGGGCTGGGGACGAGCAGTACTTC.

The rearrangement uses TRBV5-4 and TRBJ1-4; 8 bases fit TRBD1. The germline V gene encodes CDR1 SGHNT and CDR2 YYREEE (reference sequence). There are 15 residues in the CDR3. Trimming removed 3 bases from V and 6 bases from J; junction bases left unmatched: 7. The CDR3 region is CASSYSQGVDEKLFF. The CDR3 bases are TGTGCCAGCAGCTACTCACAGGGGGTAGATGAAAAACTGTTTTTT. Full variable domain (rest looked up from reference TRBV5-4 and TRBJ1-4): ETGVTQSPTHLIKTRGQQVTLRCSSQSGHNTVSWYQQALGQGPQFIFQYYREEENGRGNFPPRFSGLQFPNYSSELNVNALELDDSALYLCASSYSQGVDEKLFFGSGTQLSVL.

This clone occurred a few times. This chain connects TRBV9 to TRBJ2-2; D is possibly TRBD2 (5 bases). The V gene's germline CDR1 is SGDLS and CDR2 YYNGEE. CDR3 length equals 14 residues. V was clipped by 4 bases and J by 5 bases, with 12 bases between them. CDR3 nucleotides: TGTGCCAGCAGCTTTGCCCCGGGGACCGGGGAGCTGTTTTTT. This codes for CASSFAPGTGELFF.

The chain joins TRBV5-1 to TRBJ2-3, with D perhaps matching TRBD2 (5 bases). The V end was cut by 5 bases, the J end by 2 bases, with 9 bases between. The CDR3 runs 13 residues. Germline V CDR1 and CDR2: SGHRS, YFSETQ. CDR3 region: CASSPRDTDTQYF. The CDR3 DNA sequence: TGCGCCAGCAGTCCCCGGGACACAGATACGCAGTATTTT.

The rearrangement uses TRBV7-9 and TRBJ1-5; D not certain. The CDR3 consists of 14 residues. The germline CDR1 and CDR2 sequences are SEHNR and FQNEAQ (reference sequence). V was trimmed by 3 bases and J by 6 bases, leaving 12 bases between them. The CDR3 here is CASSLGFGGQPQHF. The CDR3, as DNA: TGTGCCAGCAGCTTGGGGTTCGGAGGTCAGCCCCAGCATTTT.

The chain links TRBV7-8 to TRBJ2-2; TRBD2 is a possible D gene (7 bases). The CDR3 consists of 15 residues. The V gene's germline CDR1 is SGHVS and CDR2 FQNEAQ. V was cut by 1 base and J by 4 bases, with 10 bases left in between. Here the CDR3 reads CASSLVGGATGELFF. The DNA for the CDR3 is TGTGCCAGCAGCTTAGTGGGGGGGGCCACCGGGGAGCTGTTTTTT.

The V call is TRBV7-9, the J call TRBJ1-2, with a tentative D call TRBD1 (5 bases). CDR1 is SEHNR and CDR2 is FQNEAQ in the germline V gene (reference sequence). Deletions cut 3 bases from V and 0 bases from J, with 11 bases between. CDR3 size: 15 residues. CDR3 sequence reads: CASSFGDFSNYGYTF. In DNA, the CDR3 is TGTGCCAGCAGCTTCGGGGACTTTTCTAACTATGGCTACACCTTC.

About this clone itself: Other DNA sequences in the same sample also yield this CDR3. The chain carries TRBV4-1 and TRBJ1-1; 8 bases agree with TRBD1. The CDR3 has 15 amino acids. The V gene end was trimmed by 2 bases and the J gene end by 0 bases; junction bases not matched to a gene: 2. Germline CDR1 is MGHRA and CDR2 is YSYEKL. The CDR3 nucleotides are TGCGCCAGCAGCCAACGACAGGGGATGAACACTGAAGCTTTCTTT. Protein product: CASSQRQGMNTEAFF.

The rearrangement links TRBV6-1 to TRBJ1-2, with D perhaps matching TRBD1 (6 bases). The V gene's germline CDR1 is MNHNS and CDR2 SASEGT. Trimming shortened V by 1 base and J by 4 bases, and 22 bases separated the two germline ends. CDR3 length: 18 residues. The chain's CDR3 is CASSEGGGGVLSRYGYTF. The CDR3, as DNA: TGTGCCAGCAGTGAAGGGGGGGGCGGCGTCCTGTCCCGCTATGGCTACACCTTC.

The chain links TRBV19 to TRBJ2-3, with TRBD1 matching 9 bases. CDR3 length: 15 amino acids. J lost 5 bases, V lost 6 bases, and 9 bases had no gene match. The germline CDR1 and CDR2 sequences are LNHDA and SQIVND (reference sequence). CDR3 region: CASRSQDRGGDTQYF. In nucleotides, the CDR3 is TGTGCCAGTAGGTCCCAGGACAGGGGTGGAGATACGCAGTATTTT. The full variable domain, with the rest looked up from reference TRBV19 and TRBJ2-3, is DGGITQSPKYLFRKEGQNVTLSCEQNLNHDAMYWYRQDPGQGLRLIYYSQIVNDFQKGDIAEGYSVSREKKESFPLTVTSAQKNPTAFYLCASRSQDRGGDTQYFGPGTRLTVL.

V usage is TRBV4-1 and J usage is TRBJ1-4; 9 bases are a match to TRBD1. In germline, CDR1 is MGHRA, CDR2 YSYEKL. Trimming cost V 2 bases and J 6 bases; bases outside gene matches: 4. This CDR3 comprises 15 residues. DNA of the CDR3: TGCGCCAGCAGCCAAACGGGACAGGGTTATGAAAAACTGTTTTTT. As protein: CASSQTGQGYEKLFF.